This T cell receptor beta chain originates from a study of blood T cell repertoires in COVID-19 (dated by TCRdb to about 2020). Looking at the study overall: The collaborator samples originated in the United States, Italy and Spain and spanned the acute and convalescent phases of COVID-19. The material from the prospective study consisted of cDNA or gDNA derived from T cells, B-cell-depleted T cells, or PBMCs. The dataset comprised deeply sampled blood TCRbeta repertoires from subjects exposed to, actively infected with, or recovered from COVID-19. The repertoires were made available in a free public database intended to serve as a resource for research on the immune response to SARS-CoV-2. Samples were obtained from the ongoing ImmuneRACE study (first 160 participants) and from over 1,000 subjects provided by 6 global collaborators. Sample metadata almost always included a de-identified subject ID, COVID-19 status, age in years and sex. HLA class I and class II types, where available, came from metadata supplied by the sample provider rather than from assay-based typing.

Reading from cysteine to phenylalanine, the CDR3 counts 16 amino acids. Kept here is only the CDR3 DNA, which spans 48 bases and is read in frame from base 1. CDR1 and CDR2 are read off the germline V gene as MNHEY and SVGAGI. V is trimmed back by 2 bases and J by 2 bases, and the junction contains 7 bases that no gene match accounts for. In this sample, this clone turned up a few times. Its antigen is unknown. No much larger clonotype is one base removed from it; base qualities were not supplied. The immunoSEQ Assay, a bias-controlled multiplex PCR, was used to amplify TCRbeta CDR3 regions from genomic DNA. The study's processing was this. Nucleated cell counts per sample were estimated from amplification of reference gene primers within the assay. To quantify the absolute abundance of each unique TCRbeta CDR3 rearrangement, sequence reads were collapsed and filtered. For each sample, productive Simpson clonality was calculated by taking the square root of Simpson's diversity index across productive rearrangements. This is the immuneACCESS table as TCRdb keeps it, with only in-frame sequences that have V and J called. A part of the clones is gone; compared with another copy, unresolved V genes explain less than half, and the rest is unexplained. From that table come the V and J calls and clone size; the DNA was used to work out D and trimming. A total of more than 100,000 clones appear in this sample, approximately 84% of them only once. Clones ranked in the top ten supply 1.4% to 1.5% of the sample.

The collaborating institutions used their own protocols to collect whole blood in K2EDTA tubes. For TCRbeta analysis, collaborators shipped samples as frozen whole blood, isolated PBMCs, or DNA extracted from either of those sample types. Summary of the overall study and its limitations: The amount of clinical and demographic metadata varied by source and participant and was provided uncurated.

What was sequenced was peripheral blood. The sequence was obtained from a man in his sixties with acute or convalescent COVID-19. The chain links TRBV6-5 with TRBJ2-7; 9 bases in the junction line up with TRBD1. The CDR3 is CASSYVRTGVTYEQYF. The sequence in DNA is TGTGCCAGCAGTTACGTCCGGACAGGGGTAACCTACGAGCAGTACTTC.